Below, one T cell receptor (beta chain) is given with its context. The target antigen is unknown. This record belongs to a study of T cell responses to AZD1222 COVID-19 vaccine. Findings and limits, study-wide: Spike was spanned by vaccine-associated CD4 TCRs, with dominance at 160-218 and 743-854.

This table comes from immunoSEQ multiplex PCR, and its TCRdb copy is limited to in-frame clones, with some not included. The sample includes about 120,000 clones, around 87% of them seen just once. This CDR3 has 16 residues. CDR1 is LGHNA, CDR2 YSLEER, per germline. Trimming pared 4 bases from V and 0 bases from J, leaving 13 bases between. Analyses pooled second doses at about 4 or about 12 weeks. This chain connects TRBV4-3 to TRBJ2-1; D may be TRBD2 (5 bases). The sequences come from peripheral blood, collected 28 days after the second AZD1222 dose. The sequence derives from an adult who received the AZD1222 COVID-19 vaccine. CDR3 in DNA: TGCGCCAGCAGCCTATCTTATCGGGGCTCCTACAATGAGCAGTTCTTC. This encodes CASSLSYRGSYNEQFF.